This T cell receptor (beta chain) emerged from a study of blood T cell repertoires in COVID-19. Assay used: immunoSEQ multiplex PCR; TCRdb lists only in-frame clones, some missing. The data contain roughly 84,000 clones, about 73% of them singletons. The CDR3 sequence is 11 residues long. Trimming stripped 6 bases from V and 1 base from J, with 4 bases between. Per germline, CDR1 SNHLY and CDR2 FYNNEI. Remarks on this clone: The sample has other DNA sequences that encode this CDR3 too.

The source is a man aged 55 to 70 with COVID-19, enrolled during active disease. Sequencing was performed on peripheral blood. The chain uses TRBV2 and TRBJ2-7; D remains unclear. CDR3 DNA sequence: TGTGCCAGCAGCTTTTCCTACGAGCAGTACTTC. It yields the protein CASSFSYEQYF.